Listed here is a single T cell receptor beta chain. No antigen is known for it. No much larger clonotype is one base removed from it; base qualities were not supplied. The source of the sample is a study of T cell changes during pregnancy in multiple sclerosis (dated by TCRdb to about 2019). The study in broad terms: The study examined how the T cell repertoire changed over the course of pregnancy in women with multiple sclerosis.

The germline V gene sets CDR1 to MNHNS and CDR2 to SASEGT. The germline V and J ends show losses of 6 bases and 7 bases respectively, and no gene match explains 10 bases of the junction. The CDR3 has 14 amino acids, counting the end cysteine and phenylalanine. Only the CDR3 part of the read is kept: 42 bases, read in frame from the first base. Libraries were built with the immunoSEQ multiplex PCR assay. The table was pulled from immuneACCESS by TCRdb, which kept in-frame rearrangements only. Such tables lose some clones; where checked, under half of the loss comes from unresolved V genes, and the rest has no known cause. For this sample the table gives 90,000 or so clones, of which about 89% were detected only once. 3.5% of the sample is held by the ten biggest clonotypes.

Specimen: PBMCs, collected in the first trimester of pregnancy. The sequence came from a female donor in good health, serving as a control in a pregnancy study. Some clones in this sample may be carry-over from other donors' samples. The chain was built from TRBV6-1 and TRBJ1-2, with 8 bases matching TRBD1. The CDR3 corresponds to CASRTGTGPTGYTF. The DNA sequence follows: TGTGCCAGCAGAACCGGGACAGGCCCGACTGGCTACACCTTC.